This T cell receptor (beta chain) emerged from a study of T cell repertoires in aging, cancer and after chemotherapy. Study-wide context: Pre- and post-chemotherapy samples were paired from chronic lymphocytic leukemia patients treated with fludarabine- or bendamustine-based regimens. Points from the study as a whole: Compared with age-matched healthy donors, untreated hematological or solid cancer patients showed higher blood TCR clonality. Lymphoid organ infiltration in hematological cancer patients may impair thymic emigration or peripheral T cell expansion.

In this sample, this clonotype turned up many times. Its antigen is unknown. Multiplex touch-down PCR with TRB-A/B primers amplified rearranged V-D-J TRB sequences. MiXCR, run by TCRdb on the multiplex PCR reads, gives a single entry per CDR3 protein. The sample lists around 9,300 distinct CDR3 sequences, less than 25% occurring once. Germline V gene lookup returns CDR1 LNHNV and CDR2 YYDKDF (reference sequence). Trimming removed 4 bases from V and 1 base from J, with 14 bases in between. The CDR3 has 16 residues. The template was genomic DNA from peripheral blood, not RNA. This TCR derives from a human donor with a blood cancer. The donor label of this sample is uncertain. The chain is built from TRBV15 and TRBJ2-4; tentatively, D is TRBD2 (6 bases). Sequencing was performed on blood. CDR3 sequence: CATSKGGAAAKNIQYF. The CDR3 nucleotides read TGTGCCACCAGCAAAGGAGGGGCAGCGGCCAAAAACATTCAGTACTTC.